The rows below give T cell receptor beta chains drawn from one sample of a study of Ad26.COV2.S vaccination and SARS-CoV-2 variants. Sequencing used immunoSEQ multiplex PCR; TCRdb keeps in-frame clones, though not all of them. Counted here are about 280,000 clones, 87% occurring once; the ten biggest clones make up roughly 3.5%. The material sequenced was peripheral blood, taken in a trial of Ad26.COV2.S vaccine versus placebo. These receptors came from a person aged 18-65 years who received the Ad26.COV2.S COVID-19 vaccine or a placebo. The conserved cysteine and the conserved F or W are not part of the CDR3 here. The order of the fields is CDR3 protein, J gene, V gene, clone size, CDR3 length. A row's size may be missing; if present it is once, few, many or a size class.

CDR3 protein: ASSFAANANYGYT
J gene: TRBJ1-2
V gene: TRBV5-4
clone size: -
CDR3 length: 13

CDR3 protein: ASSLLKGGRVQETQY
J gene: TRBJ2-5
V gene: TRBV25-1
clone size: -
CDR3 length: 15

CDR3 protein: ASSYGDRGREKLF
J gene: TRBJ1-4
V gene: TRBV6-5
clone size: -
CDR3 length: 13

CDR3 protein: ASATVNTGELF
J gene: TRBJ2-2
V gene: TRBV5-4
clone size: -
CDR3 length: 11

CDR3 protein: ATQWGRADTQY
J gene: TRBJ2-3
V gene: TRBV19
clone size: once
CDR3 length: 11

CDR3 protein: ASSYEGRTLRTEAF
J gene: TRBJ1-1
V gene: TRBV6-5
clone size: -
CDR3 length: 14

CDR3 protein: ASSPAGYSGNTIY
J gene: TRBJ1-3
V gene: TRBV7-2
clone size: -
CDR3 length: 13

CDR3 protein: ASSETGTGFQPQH
J gene: TRBJ1-5
V gene: TRBV6-1
clone size: -
CDR3 length: 13

CDR3 protein: ASSHRTSGSNEQF
J gene: TRBJ2-1
V gene: TRBV4-1
clone size: -
CDR3 length: 13

CDR3 protein: ASSRDGDNSPLH
J gene: TRBJ1-6
V gene: TRBV25-1
clone size: few
CDR3 length: 12

CDR3 protein: ASSSGRANNEQF
J gene: TRBJ2-1
V gene: TRBV6-5
clone size: once
CDR3 length: 12

CDR3 protein: ASSWAGTGDEKLF
J gene: TRBJ1-4
V gene: TRBV5-1
clone size: -
CDR3 length: 13

CDR3 protein: ASSRGLAGVSYNEQF
J gene: TRBJ2-1
V gene: TRBV18
clone size: -
CDR3 length: 15

CDR3 protein: ASSLSPGTVNTEAF
J gene: TRBJ1-1
V gene: TRBV3-1/TRBV3-2
clone size: -
CDR3 length: 14

CDR3 protein: ASSPTVRDTEAF
J gene: TRBJ1-1
V gene: TRBV18
clone size: -
CDR3 length: 12

CDR3 protein: ASSLGGQGISPLH
J gene: TRBJ1-6
V gene: TRBV5-4
clone size: -
CDR3 length: 13

CDR3 protein: ASSTLDRGRGGYT
J gene: TRBJ1-2
V gene: TRBV19
clone size: once
CDR3 length: 13

CDR3 protein: ASSLQGGSDQPQH
J gene: TRBJ1-5
V gene: TRBV5-4
clone size: -
CDR3 length: 13

CDR3 protein: ASRTGENTEAF
J gene: TRBJ1-1
V gene: TRBV6-5
clone size: -
CDR3 length: 11

CDR3 protein: ASGLMNYGYT
J gene: TRBJ1-2
V gene: TRBV12-5
clone size: few
CDR3 length: 10

CDR3 protein: ASSEGSVSNYGYT
J gene: TRBJ1-2
V gene: TRBV2
clone size: -
CDR3 length: 13

CDR3 protein: ASSLGVEQF
J gene: TRBJ2-1
V gene: TRBV12-3/TRBV12-4
clone size: -
CDR3 length: 9

CDR3 protein: ASRGPNNQPQH
J gene: TRBJ1-5
V gene: TRBV28
clone size: -
CDR3 length: 11

CDR3 protein: ASSAREGSNQPQH
J gene: TRBJ1-5
V gene: TRBV6-2/TRBV6-3
clone size: few
CDR3 length: 13

CDR3 protein: ASSPRQGRVNEQF
J gene: TRBJ2-1
V gene: TRBV7-3
clone size: -
CDR3 length: 13

CDR3 protein: ASSERTGYNSPLH
J gene: TRBJ1-6
V gene: TRBV2
clone size: -
CDR3 length: 13

CDR3 protein: ASSIGGPLGDTQY
J gene: TRBJ2-3
V gene: TRBV19
clone size: -
CDR3 length: 13

CDR3 protein: ASSTGVNNEQF
J gene: TRBJ2-1
V gene: TRBV5-1
clone size: -
CDR3 length: 11

CDR3 protein: ASSYRGGLYEQY
J gene: TRBJ2-7
V gene: TRBV6-5
clone size: -
CDR3 length: 12

CDR3 protein: ASSSERESAEAF
J gene: TRBJ1-1
V gene: TRBV14
clone size: -
CDR3 length: 12

CDR3 protein: ASKVLLENTEAF
J gene: TRBJ1-1
V gene: TRBV2
clone size: -
CDR3 length: 12

CDR3 protein: ASSEPSGYYEQY
J gene: TRBJ2-7
V gene: TRBV2
clone size: -
CDR3 length: 12

CDR3 protein: ASSWRTDYNSPLH
J gene: TRBJ1-6
V gene: TRBV5-6
clone size: -
CDR3 length: 13

CDR3 protein: ASGTPEAPLEQY
J gene: TRBJ2-7
V gene: TRBV19
clone size: -
CDR3 length: 12

CDR3 protein: ASSLKVTGPLGY
J gene: TRBJ2-3
V gene: TRBV27
clone size: -
CDR3 length: 12

CDR3 protein: AISDLAGGPRDEQY
J gene: TRBJ2-7
V gene: TRBV10-3
clone size: -
CDR3 length: 14

CDR3 protein: SALGLAEAF
J gene: TRBJ1-1
V gene: TRBV20-1
clone size: -
CDR3 length: 9

CDR3 protein: ASSLEGGQQY
J gene: TRBJ2-7
V gene: TRBV5-1
clone size: -
CDR3 length: 10

CDR3 protein: AWSPTANTEAF
J gene: TRBJ1-1
V gene: TRBV30
clone size: -
CDR3 length: 11

CDR3 protein: ASSMTGVYGYT
J gene: TRBJ1-2
V gene: TRBV5-4
clone size: few
CDR3 length: 11

CDR3 protein: ASSGRAQNTDTQY
J gene: TRBJ2-3
V gene: TRBV6-5
clone size: -
CDR3 length: 13

CDR3 protein: ASRTSGNTGELF
J gene: TRBJ2-2
V gene: TRBV19
clone size: -
CDR3 length: 12

CDR3 protein: ASSSRTPNTGELF
J gene: TRBJ2-2
V gene: TRBV7-9
clone size: -
CDR3 length: 13

CDR3 protein: SASVSRYTEAF
J gene: TRBJ1-1
V gene: TRBV20-1
clone size: few
CDR3 length: 11

CDR3 protein: ASSLVRSAPSGNTIY
J gene: TRBJ1-3
V gene: TRBV7-2
clone size: once
CDR3 length: 15

CDR3 protein: ASRPQGATEAF
J gene: TRBJ1-1
V gene: TRBV27
clone size: -
CDR3 length: 11

CDR3 protein: ASSAAGQGRSYGNTIY
J gene: TRBJ1-3
V gene: TRBV9
clone size: once
CDR3 length: 16

CDR3 protein: ASSVAEDWPQH
J gene: TRBJ1-5
V gene: TRBV9
clone size: -
CDR3 length: 11

CDR3 protein: ASSLGLAGDTDTQY
J gene: TRBJ2-3
V gene: TRBV13
clone size: -
CDR3 length: 14

CDR3 protein: ASGTWDQPQH
J gene: TRBJ1-5
V gene: TRBV12-3/TRBV12-4
clone size: -
CDR3 length: 10

CDR3 protein: ASSPGTGLVGGDTEAF
J gene: TRBJ1-1
V gene: TRBV18
clone size: -
CDR3 length: 16

CDR3 protein: ASSLSWTPTNEKLF
J gene: TRBJ1-4
V gene: TRBV7-2
clone size: -
CDR3 length: 14

CDR3 protein: ARGTEPNEQF
J gene: TRBJ2-1
V gene: TRBV12-5
clone size: -
CDR3 length: 10

CDR3 protein: ASSSPRGGETQY
J gene: TRBJ2-5
V gene: TRBV12-5
clone size: once
CDR3 length: 12

CDR3 protein: AWSRIIVPRASNYGYT
J gene: TRBJ1-2
V gene: TRBV30
clone size: -
CDR3 length: 16

CDR3 protein: ASSPPGGHNSNQPQH
J gene: TRBJ1-5
V gene: TRBV18
clone size: once
CDR3 length: 15

CDR3 protein: ASSLTGRRLNTGELF
J gene: TRBJ2-2
V gene: TRBV7-9
clone size: -
CDR3 length: 15

CDR3 protein: ASSLYGGRTYEQY
J gene: TRBJ2-7
V gene: TRBV27
clone size: -
CDR3 length: 13

CDR3 protein: ASSPRGVGNTIY
J gene: TRBJ1-3
V gene: TRBV28
clone size: -
CDR3 length: 12